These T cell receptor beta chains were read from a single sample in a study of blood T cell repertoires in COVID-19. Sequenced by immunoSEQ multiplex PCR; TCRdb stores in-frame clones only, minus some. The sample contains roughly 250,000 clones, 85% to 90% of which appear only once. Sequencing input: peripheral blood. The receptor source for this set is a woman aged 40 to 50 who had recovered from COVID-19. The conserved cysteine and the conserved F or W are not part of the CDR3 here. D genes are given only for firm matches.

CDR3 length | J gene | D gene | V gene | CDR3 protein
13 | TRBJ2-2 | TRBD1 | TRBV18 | ASSLDRQGIGELF
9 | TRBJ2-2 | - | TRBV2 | ASRRPGELF
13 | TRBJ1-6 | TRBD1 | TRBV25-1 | ASSEGTAYNSPLH
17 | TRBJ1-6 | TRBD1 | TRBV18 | ASSLGKGQGSSYNSPLH
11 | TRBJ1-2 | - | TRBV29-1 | SVEGAPNYGYT
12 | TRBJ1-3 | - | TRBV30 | AWSVALSGNTIY
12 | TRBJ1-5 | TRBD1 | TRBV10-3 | ATRTGLADQPQH
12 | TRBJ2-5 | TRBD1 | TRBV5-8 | ASSLGTGRETQY
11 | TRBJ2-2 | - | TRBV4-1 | ASSQEWETELF
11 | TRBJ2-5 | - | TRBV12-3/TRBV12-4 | ASSFGVRETQY
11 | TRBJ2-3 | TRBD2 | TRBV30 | AWARDYTDTQY
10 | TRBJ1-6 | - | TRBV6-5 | ASTPGNSPLH
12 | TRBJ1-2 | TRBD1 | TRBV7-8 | ASSLGQGVYGYT
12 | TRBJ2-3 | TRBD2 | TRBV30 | AWKLAGATDTQY
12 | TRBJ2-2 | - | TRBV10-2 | AASPQGSSGELF
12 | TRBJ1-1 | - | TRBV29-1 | SVEGAGRYTEAF
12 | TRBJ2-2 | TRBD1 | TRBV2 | ASRDRVGTGELF